These 25 T cell receptor beta chains were all obtained from the same sample, sequenced in a study of cytomegalovirus exposure and HLA in healthy donors. 60 Vbeta and 13 Jbeta primers were used in PCR. Using immunoSEQ multiplex PCR, the repertoire was profiled, and TCRdb retains in-frame clones only, with some absent. Of roughly 130,000 clones in the sample, 88% are singletons; the top ten hold 0.45% to 0.55%. The sample was PBMCs. These receptors all come from a woman aged 40 to 55 in good health and CMV-seronegative.

The chain has TRBV5-1 and TRBJ2-5, with D possibly being TRBD2 (6 bases). The V gene's germline CDR1 is SGHRS and CDR2 YFSETQ. The V gene lost 6 bases and the J gene lost 2 bases, with 20 bases spanning the gap. The CDR3 totals 16 residues. CDR3 in amino acids: CASTFWETSRQETQYF. The DNA for the CDR3 is TGCGCCAGCACCTTCTGGGAGACTAGTCGGCAAGAGACCCAGTACTTC.

This clone was observed once. The CDR3: CASSSTRETQYF. DNA of the CDR3: TGTGCCAGCAGTTCAACTCGAGAGACCCAGTACTTC. This chain uses TRBV6-5 with TRBJ2-5, with D unclear. The germline V and J ends were trimmed by 4 bases and 4 bases, with 7 bases remaining between them. CDR3 length equals 12 residues. Germline CDR1 is MNHEY and CDR2 is SVGAGI.

This chain's CDR3 is CASSLAPRTGLAEQYF. The DNA of the CDR3 is TGTGCCAGCAGCTTAGCCCCGCGGACAGGGCTAGCCGAGCAGTACTTC. The V and J genes are TRBV7-2 and TRBJ2-7, with 8 bases identical to TRBD1. The CDR3 has 16 amino acids. The germline gives CDR1 SGHTA, CDR2 FQGNSA. The ends lost 0 bases at V and 6 bases at J; junction bases unmatched: 10.

This sequence joins TRBV5-4 and TRBJ1-2; 7 bases align to TRBD1. Germline loops: CDR1 SGHNT, CDR2 YYREEE (reference sequence). J lost 7 bases, V lost 2 bases, and 17 bases had no gene match. CDR3 length: 17 residues. CDR3 region: CASSLPSREGAGGGYTF. For the CDR3, the DNA is TGTGCCAGCAGCTTACCCTCGAGGGAAGGGGCAGGGGGTGGCTACACCTTC.

This chain connects TRBV28 to TRBJ2-1, with a weak D call TRBD1 (6 bases). Germline CDR1 reads MDHEN; CDR2 reads SYDVKM. The germline V and J ends were trimmed by 4 bases and 2 bases, with 9 bases remaining between them. This CDR3 region has 14 residues. The CDR3 here is CASSSGTTYNEQFF. In nucleotides, the CDR3 is TGTGCCAGCAGTTCCGGGACAACCTACAATGAGCAGTTCTTC.

The chain couples TRBV5-1 to TRBJ2-5; 8 bases fit TRBD2. The length of the CDR3 is 14 residues. CDR1 is SGHRS and CDR2 is YFSETQ in the germline V gene. With 0 bases clipped from V and 3 bases from J, the junction kept 1 base outside the gene matches. The CDR3 sequence is CASSLAGGEETQYF. CDR3 in DNA: TGCGCCAGCAGCTTGGCGGGAGGGGAAGAGACCCAGTACTTC.

The CDR3 DNA is TGTGCCAGCAGTTTTTCGGGGGGCTATGGCTACACCTTC. Its protein is CASSFSGGYGYTF. The chain combines TRBV28 with TRBJ1-2, with a tentative D call TRBD1 (5 bases). The CDR3 is 13 amino acids. Germline V gene lookup returns CDR1 MDHEN and CDR2 SYDVKM. The germline V and J ends were trimmed by 3 bases and 4 bases, with 9 bases remaining between them.

The chain has TRBV27 and TRBJ2-7, with D maybe TRBD2 (5 bases). Trimming took off 7 bases at V and 0 bases at J, with 10 bases between the two ends. The CDR3 spans 13 residues. The V gene's germline CDR1 is MNHEY and CDR2 SMNVEV (reference sequence). This CDR3 is CASTSSLSYEQYF. The DNA of the CDR3 is TGTGCCAGCACCTCTAGCCTCTCCTACGAGCAGTACTTC.

The genes are TRBV5-1 and TRBJ2-1; D is ambiguous. Germline V gene data show CDR1 as SGHRS and CDR2 as YFSETQ. The V end was cut by 3 bases, the J end by 10 bases, with 17 bases between. This CDR3 comprises 14 residues. The CDR3 DNA is TGCGCCAGCAGCTACGATGCCAACTGGTCCGAGCAGTTCTTC. This translates into CASSYDANWSEQFF.

The chain carries TRBV5-1 and TRBJ2-7; 12 bases line up with TRBD2. Unmatched junction bases numbered 11, after V lost 4 bases and J lost 0 bases. The CDR3 runs to 18 residues. Germline V CDR1 and CDR2: SGHRS, YFSETQ. The CDR3 coding sequence is TGCGCCAGCAGCCTTACTCAAACTAGCGGGAGGCCCTCCTACGAGCAGTACTTC. Its protein product is CASSLTQTSGRPSYEQYF.

The rearrangement joins TRBV5-1 to TRBJ2-5, with 7 positions matching TRBD2. Germline V gene sequence: CDR1 SGHRS, CDR2 YFSETQ. J lost 1 base, V lost 1 base, and 7 bases had no gene match. The CDR3 has 16 residues. The CDR3 DNA reads as TGCGCCAGCAGCTTGTTCAGCGGGACTGCCCAAGAGACCCAGTACTTC. This gives the protein CASSLFSGTAQETQYF.

This chain connects TRBV29-1 to TRBJ2-7; 7 positions match TRBD2. The CDR3 contains 14 residues. Trimming at V came to 7 bases and at J to 0 bases, leaving 9 bases not matched to a gene. Germline V gene lookup returns CDR1 SQVTM and CDR2 ANQGSEA. In DNA form, the CDR3 reads TGCAGCGCCTCTATAGCGGGTAGCTCCTACGAGCAGTACTTC. As protein: CSASIAGSSYEQYF.

In its sample, this clone was seen a few times. The V call is TRBV6-4, the J call TRBJ1-4, with a weak D call TRBD1 (5 bases). V shed 7 bases and J shed 8 bases, with 17 bases lying between them. Germline V CDR1 and CDR2: MRHNA, SNTAGT. The CDR3 has 14 amino acids. This CDR3 reads CASIEPGRLEKLFF. CDR3 nucleotides: TGTGCCAGCATCGAGCCAGGGAGGTTGGAAAAACTGTTTTTT.

This clone was recorded once. The genes are TRBV19 and TRBJ2-1, with a possible D match to TRBD1 (6 bases). With 3 bases removed from V and 6 bases from J, the gap between germline ends came to 12 bases. This CDR3 is 14 amino acids long. Germline values: CDR1 LNHDA, CDR2 SQIVND (reference sequence). The CDR3 nucleotides read TGTGCCAGTAGTATTCACAGGGAGCCCAATGAGCAGTTCTTC. Amino acids: CASSIHREPNEQFF.

V is TRBV5-8 and J is TRBJ2-1; 11 bases line up with TRBD2. From germline, CDR1 is SGHTS and CDR2 YDEGEE. The CDR3 has 16 amino acids. J gave up 9 bases and V 2 bases, and 10 bases lay outside the gene matches. The CDR3 region is CASSFAMTSGTTEQFF. CDR3 nucleotide sequence: TGTGCCAGCAGCTTTGCGATGACTAGCGGGACCACTGAGCAGTTCTTC.

This chain joins TRBV21-1 and TRBJ2-5; TRBD1 is the table's D call and was not checked against the DNA. TRBV21-1 is marked as a pseudogene. This CDR3 spans 13 amino acids. The CDR3 nucleotides read TGTGCCAGCAGCACAGGCCATCAAGAGACCCAGTACTTC. Its translation: CASSTGHQETQYF.

The chain uses TRBV6-5 and TRBJ1-1; 11 bases are shared with TRBD1. The CDR3 is made up of 14 amino acids. Trimming removed 7 bases from V and 8 bases from J; junction bases left unmatched: 9. The V gene's germline CDR1 is MNHEY and CDR2 SVGAGI. The CDR3 DNA is TGTGCCAGCACCGCTTTGGACAGGGGGCGGGAAGCTTTCTTT. Translating it yields CASTALDRGREAFF.

The chain uses TRBV28 and TRBJ1-2, with D possibly TRBD1 on 6 matching bases. V dropped 5 bases and J dropped 3 bases, with 10 bases sitting between them. The CDR3 loop spans 13 amino acids. Germline CDR1 reads MDHEN; CDR2 reads SYDVKM. DNA for the CDR3: TGTGCCAGCAGTCTACGGACAGACTATGGCTACACCTTC. Its translation: CASSLRTDYGYTF.

The chain uses TRBV6-4 and TRBJ1-5; D remains ambiguous. Germline values: CDR1 MRHNA, CDR2 SNTAGT. This CDR3 spans 12 amino acids. Trimming cost V 0 bases and J 7 bases, with 4 bases left between them. The CDR3 here is CASSDSRQPQHF. CDR3 DNA sequence: TGTGCCAGCAGTGACTCGAGACAGCCCCAGCATTTT.

This clone appeared a few times. The rearrangement uses TRBV11-2 and TRBJ1-3, with D maybe TRBD1 (5 bases). The germline V gene encodes CDR1 SGHAT and CDR2 FQNNGV. The ends were cut back, 6 bases at V and 3 bases at J, with 15 bases in the middle. The CDR3 runs to 15 residues. CDR3 amino acids: CASSLWGEGGNTIYF. Here the CDR3 DNA reads TGTGCCAGCAGTCTTTGGGGGGAAGGTGGAAACACCATATATTTT.

Regarding this clone: Distinct nucleotide sequences in the sample also encode this CDR3. The chain uses TRBV30 and TRBJ1-5; 8 positions agree with TRBD1. Germline V gene data show CDR1 as GTSNPN and CDR2 as SVGIG (reference sequence). V gave up 5 bases and J gave up 4 bases; unmatched junction bases: 4. There are 13 residues in the CDR3. As DNA, the CDR3 is TGTGCCTGGGGACAGGGTGGGAATCAGCCCCAGCATTTT. Protein product: CAWGQGGNQPQHF.

The chain uses TRBV9 and TRBJ1-2, with TRBD1 as a possible D gene (5 bases). Trimming left V 2 bases short and J 6 bases short, with 17 bases between. In germline, CDR1 is SGDLS, CDR2 YYNGEE. This CDR3 is 15 amino acids long. DNA for the CDR3: TGTGCCAGCAGCGTCGGAGGGGCGGGGCGGGATGGCTACACCTTC. It specifies CASSVGGAGRDGYTF.

This chain connects TRBV28 to TRBJ2-7; TRBD1 agrees at 11 bases. Germline lookup yields CDR1 MDHEN and CDR2 SYDVKM. The CDR3 is 14 residues long. V trimming: 7 bases; J trimming: 3 bases; junction bases outside the gene matches: 5. CDR3 loop: CASIPGTGGYEQYF. CDR3 in DNA: TGTGCCAGCATTCCCGGGACAGGGGGCTACGAGCAGTACTTC.

This chain uses TRBV6-5 with TRBJ2-7; D is undetermined. CDR1 is MNHEY and CDR2 is SVGAGI in the germline V gene. Trimming left V 5 bases short and J 2 bases short, with 16 bases between. The CDR3 sequence is 15 residues long. For the CDR3, the DNA is TGTGCCAGCAGTACCCGTGGCCGGGTGGCCTACGAGCAGTACTTC. Protein product: CASSTRGRVAYEQYF.

The rearrangement joins TRBV5-5 to TRBJ1-2, with D unresolved. Per the germline V gene, CDR1 is SGHKS and CDR2 is YYEKEE (reference sequence). The CDR3 spans 14 residues. The ends were cut back, 0 bases at V and 4 bases at J, with 10 bases in the middle. The CDR3 DNA sequence: TGTGCCAGCAGCTTGGGCCTTGGGCTCTATGGCTACACCTTC. Encoded protein: CASSLGLGLYGYTF.